This T cell receptor beta chain was profiled in a study of shared clonotypes between healthy human individuals. On the study more broadly: Each donor had three CD4 naive, three CD4 memory, two CD8 naive and one CD8 memory plate.

The CDR3 is 15 residues long. With 0 bases removed from V and 9 bases from J, the gap between germline ends came to 18 bases. The V gene's germline CDR1 is MNHNS and CDR2 SASEGT. Deep-level settings were used for running the assay. Produced via immunoSEQ multiplex PCR; TCRdb's table is partial and in-frame only. The sample consists of hundreds of thousands of clones, around 96% of them appearing once. The naive CD8 subset, CD45RO-negative cells positively selected for CCR7, excluded terminally differentiated effector memory CD45RA+ cells. General study findings and limits: Donor scarcity curtailed the genetic and exposure-history diversity represented herein. Naive subsets generally exceeded memory subsets in estimated richness.

A note on this clone: Antigen unknown.

The specimen sequenced was naive CD8+ T cells sorted from blood. The source is a woman aged 25 to 39 in good health. The chain links TRBV6-1 to TRBJ2-7, with D possibly TRBD2 on 6 matching bases. CDR3 residues: CASSEAVAGTTVQYF. In nucleotides, the CDR3 is TGTGCCAGCAGTGAAGCGGTGGCGGGAACTACGGTGCAGTACTTC.